This entry features one T cell receptor beta chain sequence. There is no known antigen for this receptor. No base qualities exist here, and no much larger clone lies one base off it. Per the germline V gene (reference sequence), SEHNR is the CDR1 and FQNEAQ is the CDR2. The CDR3 sequence holds 14 residues, the cysteine and phenylalanine included. Left in the record is the CDR3 DNA by itself, 42 bases read in frame from the first base. Relative to germline, V is 2 bases shorter and J is 4 bases shorter, with 9 bases between their ends. The receptor library was made with the immunoSEQ multiplex PCR assay. The source study handled its data this way. To diagnose cytomegalovirus status from the catalog of TCR beta chain sequences, a statistical classification framework was built. TCRdb took this table from immuneACCESS and kept in-frame rearrangements with V and J called. Such tables lack part of the clones; where checked against another copy, unresolved V genes explain under half of the gap, and the rest is unexplained. V, J and clone size are taken as reported in that table, and D and trimming were inferred from the DNA itself. For this sample the table gives about 120,000 clones, of which around 85% were detected only once. The ten biggest clones cover roughly 2% of the sample.

These data belong to a study of cytomegalovirus exposure and HLA in healthy donors (dated by TCRdb to 2016 to 2017). About the study as a whole: A later analysis indicated that the roughly 130 validation repertoires were generated on the platform also employed for the 700 or so repertoires of the first cohort. The study aimed to test whether cataloging public T cell receptors could reveal signatures of past pathogen exposure. Along with the approximately 700-subject first cohort, a separate validation cohort of over a hundred different subjects was used. High-throughput TCR immunosequencing, statistical association of individual TCRs with disease status, and machine learning were combined to predict cytomegalovirus infection status. Summary of the overall study and its limitations: Three of the identified cytomegalovirus-associated TCR beta chains were confirmed in vitro to be specific for cytomegalovirus antigens. Cytomegalovirus status was reported to be diagnosed by the classifier with high specificity and sensitivity in both the original and validation cohorts. All 120 or so repertoires were used to score co-occurrence in the validation cohort in a later analysis, because that analysis had no HLA typing for the cohort. The authors suggested that the approach could potentially be generalized to other disease states and immunological phenotypes. The study gave a list of about 170 TCR beta chains associated with cytomegalovirus. Most TCR sequences were seen in very few donors, while some public TCRs were found in many individuals. Subsequent analysis determined that TCRs grouped into clusters in the first cohort also showed a tendency toward co-occurrence across the roughly 120 validation repertoires, and 85% to 95% of cluster scores exceeded 0.

Separate from the roughly 630-subject first cohort, the validation cohort of over 90 subjects was the group to which the donors belonged. Sequencing used PBMCs. This sequence was found in a woman in her thirties in good health and CMV-seronegative. The rearranged segments are TRBV7-9 and TRBJ1-3, and the D gene may be TRBD1, 6 bases matching. The CDR3 in this case is CASSLSGVGNTIYF. The DNA sequence is as follows: TGTGCCAGCAGCTTATCAGGGGTGGGAAACACCATATATTTT.